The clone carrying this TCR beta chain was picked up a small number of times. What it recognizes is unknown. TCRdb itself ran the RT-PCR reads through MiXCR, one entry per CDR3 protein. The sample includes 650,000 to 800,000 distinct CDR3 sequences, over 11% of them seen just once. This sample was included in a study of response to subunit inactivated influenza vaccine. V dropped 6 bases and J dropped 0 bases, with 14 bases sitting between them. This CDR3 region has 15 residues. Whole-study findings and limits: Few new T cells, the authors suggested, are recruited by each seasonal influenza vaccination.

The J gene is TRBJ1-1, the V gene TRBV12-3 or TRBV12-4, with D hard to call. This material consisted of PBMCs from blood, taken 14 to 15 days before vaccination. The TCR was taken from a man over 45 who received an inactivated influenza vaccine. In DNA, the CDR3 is TGTGCCAGCAGCTCTGGACGGCCACTGAACACTGAAGCTTTCTTT. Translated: CASSSGRPLNTEAFF.